These T cell receptor beta chains were read from a single sample in a study of blood T cell repertoires in COVID-19. Sequencing used immunoSEQ multiplex PCR; TCRdb keeps in-frame clones, though not all of them. The table records about 200,000 clones, roughly 89% of them present only once. Sequencing input: PBMCs or T cells enriched from blood (not recorded which). These receptors were obtained from a woman in her thirties with acute COVID-19. Both conserved end residues are part of each CDR3. The order of the fields is clone size, V gene, J gene, D gene, CDR3 protein, CDR3 DNA. D genes are given only for firm matches. A row's size may be missing; if present it is once, few, many or a size class.

.,TRBV6-1,TRBJ1-4,.,CASSELFRALNEKLFF,TGTGCCAGCAGTGAATTGTTCAGGGCCCTTAATGAAAAACTGTTTTTT
.,TRBV27,TRBJ2-7,.,CASSLSITGWHEQYF,TGTGCCAGCAGTTTATCGATCACAGGGTGGCACGAGCAGTACTTC
few,TRBV10-3,TRBJ2-1,TRBD2,CAISAGLASVF,TGTGCCATCAGTGCGGGACTAGCGTCGGTCTTC
.,TRBV30,TRBJ1-2,.,CAWSAGEYGYTF,TGTGCCTGGAGTGCAGGGGAGTATGGCTACACCTTC
.,TRBV27,TRBJ1-3,TRBD1,CASSLGDRGYTIYF,TGTGCCAGCAGTTTAGGGGACAGGGGATACACCATATATTTT
.,TRBV4-3,TRBJ2-3,.,CASSRGGAGGRTDTQYF,TGCGCCAGCAGCCGAGGGGGAGCCGGGGGGCGCACAGATACGCAGTATTTT
.,TRBV7-2,TRBJ1-5,TRBD1,CATGTVYNQPQHF,TGTGCCACAGGGACAGTCTACAATCAGCCCCAGCATTTT
once,TRBV10-3,TRBJ1-1,.,CAISESRGGGTEAFF,TGTGCCATCAGTGAGTCTAGGGGAGGAGGCACTGAAGCTTTCTTT
.,TRBV7-2,TRBJ1-6,.,CASSLAFGGRYSPLHF,TGTGCCAGCAGCTTAGCCTTTGGGGGGAGGTACTCACCCCTCCACTTT
.,TRBV3-1/TRBV3-2,TRBJ1-2,.,CASSLGRVSYGYTF,TGTGCCAGCAGCCTCGGCAGGGTGTCCTATGGCTACACCTTC
.,TRBV9,TRBJ2-3,.,CASSVAGDTQYF,TGTGCCAGCAGCGTAGCCGGGGATACGCAGTATTTT
.,TRBV20-1,TRBJ2-5,.,CSARLQETQYF,TGCAGTGCTAGGCTACAAGAGACCCAGTACTTC
many,TRBV7-9,TRBJ1-6,.,CASSRRDNNNSPLHF,TGTGCCAGCAGCCGAAGGGACAACAATAATTCACCCCTCCACTTT
few,TRBV3-1/TRBV3-2,TRBJ2-2,.,CASRSLATGELFF,TGTGCCAGCAGATCGTTAGCTACCGGGGAGCTGTTTTTT
.,TRBV21-1,TRBJ1-1,.,CASSSKDREKMNTEAFF,TGTGCCAGCAGCAGTAAGGACAGGGAAAAAATGAACACTGAAGCTTTCTTT
.,TRBV2,TRBJ1-6,.,CASSENTGPPNSPLHF,TGTGCCAGCAGTGAGAATACAGGGCCACCTAATTCACCCCTCCACTTT
.,TRBV3-1/TRBV3-2,TRBJ1-1,.,CASSATEMNTEAFF,TGTGCCAGCAGCGCAACAGAGATGAACACTGAAGCTTTCTTT
.,TRBV15,TRBJ1-5,.,CATSTSRDQPQHF,TGTGCCACCAGCACCTCGAGAGATCAGCCCCAGCATTTT
.,TRBV6-2/TRBV6-3,TRBJ2-7,TRBD1,CASSFRGQSYEQYF,TGTGCCAGCAGTTTTAGGGGACAGTCCTACGAGCAGTACTTC
.,TRBV3-1/TRBV3-2,TRBJ2-1,TRBD1,CASSPDREANNEQFF,TGTGCCAGCAGTCCGGACAGGGAGGCTAACAATGAGCAGTTCTTC
.,TRBV19,TRBJ1-2,TRBD1,CASSMGPPTGGPNYGYTF,TGTGCCAGTAGTATGGGCCCCCCCACAGGGGGCCCAAACTATGGCTACACCTTC
.,TRBV27,TRBJ1-5,TRBD1,CASSSWTGQPQHF,TGTGCCAGCAGTTCCTGGACAGGGCAGCCCCAGCATTTT
.,TRBV27,TRBJ1-6,.,CASSLLPGSASPLHF,TGTGCCAGCAGTTTATTGCCAGGGTCGGCTTCACCCCTCCACTTT
.,TRBV7-8,TRBJ2-5,.,CASSFRETQYF,TGTGCCAGCAGCTTTCGAGAGACCCAGTACTTC
once,TRBV6-6,TRBJ1-1,.,CASSYPDMSGLDEAFF,TGTGCCAGCAGTTACCCCGATATGTCGGGGTTGGACGAAGCTTTCTTT
once,TRBV27,TRBJ2-7,TRBD1,CASSLYAVGDRGHEQYF,TGTGCCAGCAGTTTGTATGCCGTGGGGGACAGGGGCCACGAGCAGTACTTC
.,TRBV19,TRBJ1-2,TRBD1,CASSIVVGQGANIDGYTF,TGTGCCAGTAGTATAGTCGTTGGACAGGGGGCAAATATTGATGGCTACACCTTC
.,TRBV25-1,TRBJ2-7,.,CASDPKQGGEQYF,TGTGCCAGCGACCCAAAGCAAGGCGGCGAGCAGTACTTC
.,TRBV2,TRBJ2-5,TRBD1,CASRIDRGYQETQYF,TGTGCCAGCAGGATAGACAGGGGCTACCAAGAGACCCAGTACTTC
.,TRBV28,TRBJ1-1,.,CASREGVEAFF,TGTGCCAGCAGAGAAGGGGTAGAAGCTTTCTTT
.,TRBV9,TRBJ2-5,.,CASSVGGPWETQYF,TGTGCCAGCAGCGTCGGGGGGCCCTGGGAGACCCAGTACTTC
.,TRBV25-1,TRBJ2-7,TRBD1,CASSGTGNYEQYF,TGTGCCAGCTCCGGGACAGGGAACTACGAGCAGTACTTC
.,TRBV9,TRBJ1-2,.,CASSVEAGFNYGYTF,TGTGCCAGCAGCGTAGAAGCAGGTTTTAACTATGGCTACACCTTC
.,TRBV4-2,TRBJ1-2,TRBD1,CASSQETGVRIYGYTF,TGTGCCAGCAGCCAAGAGACAGGGGTACGGATCTATGGCTACACCTTC
.,TRBV4-1,TRBJ1-6,TRBD1,CASSVRPRDRPVRTNSPLHF,TGCGCCAGCAGCGTTCGCCCCCGGGACAGGCCAGTCCGCACTAATTCACCCCTCCACTTT
.,TRBV18,TRBJ1-3,TRBD1,CASSYTGVPSGNTIYF,TGTGCCAGCTCATATACAGGGGTTCCCTCTGGAAACACCATATATTTT
.,TRBV20-1,TRBJ2-3,.,CSAIGVDTQYF,TGCAGTGCTATAGGGGTGGATACGCAGTATTTT
.,TRBV7-6,TRBJ1-1,.,CASSLNRYEAFF,TGTGCCAGCAGCTTAAATCGTTATGAAGCTTTCTTT
.,TRBV14,TRBJ1-5,.,CASSQQGFEPQHF,TGTGCCAGCAGCCAACAGGGTTTTGAGCCCCAGCATTTT
.,TRBV5-4,TRBJ1-3,.,CASSLDLSGNTIYF,TGTGCCAGCAGCTTGGACCTATCAGGAAACACCATATATTTT
.,TRBV4-3,TRBJ2-7,.,CASSQETGLSYEQYF,TGCGCCAGCAGCCAAGAGACGGGACTTAGCTACGAGCAGTACTTC
.,TRBV9,TRBJ2-7,.,CASSVVVSGDEQYF,TGTGCCAGCAGCGTAGTAGTTTCAGGGGACGAGCAGTACTTC
.,TRBV30,TRBJ1-2,TRBD1,CAWSITGGGGYTF,TGTGCCTGGAGTATCACAGGGGGCGGGGGCTACACCTTC
.,TRBV11-3,TRBJ2-3,.,CASRAGTGDTQYF,TGTGCCAGCAGAGCCGGGACTGGAGATACGCAGTATTTT
.,TRBV28,TRBJ1-2,TRBD1,CASSSPGQGGYGYTF,TGTGCCAGCAGTTCCCCGGGACAGGGGGGGTATGGCTACACCTTC
.,TRBV3-1/TRBV3-2,TRBJ1-2,.,CASSLQGNYGYTF,TGTGCCAGCAGCCTACAGGGAAACTATGGCTACACCTTC
.,TRBV6-6,TRBJ1-1,TRBD1,CASSRGGLAPEAFF,TGTGCCAGCAGCCGAGGGGGCCTGGCCCCTGAAGCTTTCTTT
.,TRBV27,TRBJ2-7,.,CASSFDRLAYEQYF,TGTGCCAGCAGTTTCGACAGGCTCGCCTACGAGCAGTACTTC
.,TRBV11-2,TRBJ1-2,.,CASSSVQGRSYGYTF,TGTGCCAGCAGCTCCGTACAGGGACGGAGCTATGGCTACACCTTC
.,TRBV13,TRBJ1-4,TRBD1,CASSLRWGEDRLKEKLFF,TGTGCCAGCAGCTTACGGTGGGGCGAGGACAGGCTGAAAGAAAAACTGTTTTTT
.,TRBV4-3,TRBJ1-5,TRBD1,CASSQDRGSPQHF,TGCGCCAGCAGCCAAGACAGGGGGAGTCCCCAGCATTTT
.,TRBV13,TRBJ1-4,.,CASSYTTGVSMGKLFF,TGTGCCAGCAGCTATACAACCGGGGTCTCTATGGGAAAACTGTTTTTT
.,TRBV4-3,TRBJ2-7,.,CASSQAQNRAHEQYF,TGCGCCAGCAGCCAAGCTCAGAACAGGGCCCACGAGCAGTACTTC
.,TRBV7-2,TRBJ1-2,.,CASSLTREGYTF,TGTGCCAGCAGCTTGACCAGGGAAGGCTACACCTTC